Presented here are 3 T cell receptor beta chains from one specimen sequenced in a study of graft-versus-host responses after intestinal transplantation. Assay used: immunoSEQ multiplex PCR; TCRdb lists only in-frame clones, some missing. The table lists fewer than 90,000 clones, around 93% of them singletons. Their antigen targets remain unknown. The source material was unstimulated CD4+ T cells sorted from spleen or lymph node cells, sampled before transplant. Receptors originate from a human donor who was the organ donor for an intestinal transplant.

The gene calls are TRBV2 and TRBJ1-4, with 8 bases identical to TRBD1. CDR1 and CDR2 (germline): SNHLY, FYNNEI. The CDR3 totals 15 residues. J gave up 7 bases and V 7 bases, and 11 bases lay outside the gene matches. CDR3 sequence (DNA): TGTGCCAGCAACGGCAGGGGGCCCGCGGGTGAAAAACTGTTTTTT. This sequence encodes CASNGRGPAGEKLFF.

This CDR3 reads CASSSRQGYNSPLHF. The CDR3 DNA sequence: TGTGCCAGCAGCTCGAGACAGGGCTATAATTCACCCCTCCACTTT. The V and J genes are TRBV6-5 and TRBJ1-6, with 7 positions matching TRBD1. Germline V lookup: CDR1 MNHEY, CDR2 SVGAGI. V trimming: 6 bases; J trimming: 3 bases; junction bases outside the gene matches: 5. The CDR3 covers 15 residues.

This clone was picked up one time. V gene TRBV7-6 combines with J gene TRBJ2-2; the D is unclear. Trimming pared 5 bases from V and 4 bases from J, leaving 14 bases between. CDR3 length: 15 residues. CDR1 and CDR2 (germline): SGHVS, FNYEAQ. The DNA of the CDR3 is TGTGCCAGCAGCGCGGCGAGAGCCGTCACCGGGGAGCTGTTTTTT. Its protein product is CASSAARAVTGELFF.